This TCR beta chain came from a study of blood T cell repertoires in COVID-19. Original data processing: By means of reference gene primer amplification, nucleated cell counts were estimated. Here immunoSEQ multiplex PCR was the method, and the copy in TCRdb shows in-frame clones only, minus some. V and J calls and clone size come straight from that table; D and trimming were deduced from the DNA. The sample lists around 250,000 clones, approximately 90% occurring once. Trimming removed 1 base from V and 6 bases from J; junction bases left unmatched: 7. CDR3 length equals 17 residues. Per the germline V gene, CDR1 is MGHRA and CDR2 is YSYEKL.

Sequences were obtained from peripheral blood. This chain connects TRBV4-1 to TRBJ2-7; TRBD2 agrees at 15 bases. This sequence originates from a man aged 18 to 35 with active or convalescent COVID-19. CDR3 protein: CASSQARTSGRAGEQYF. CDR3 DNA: TGCGCCAGCAGCCAAGCCCGGACTAGCGGGAGGGCCGGCGAGCAGTACTTC.